One sample yielded the 29 T cell receptor beta chains listed below, sequenced in a study of blood T cell repertoires in COVID-19. Data came from immunoSEQ multiplex PCR; TCRdb stores just in-frame clones and leaves some out. The sample contains 50,000 or so clones, around 84% of which appear only once. The specimen was peripheral blood. These receptors all stem from a man between 65 and 79 years old with acute or convalescent COVID-19.

CDR3 amino acids: CASGLMAGVTGELFF. The CDR3 DNA is TGTGCTAGTGGTTTAATGGCGGGGGTCACCGGGGAGCTGTTTTTT. The chain is built from TRBV12-5 and TRBJ2-2; 7 positions match TRBD2. V was pared by 3 bases and J by 4 bases, with 5 bases of the junction left unmatched. The CDR3 totals 15 residues. CDR1 is LGHNT, CDR2 FRNRAP, per germline.

The chain's CDR3 is CASSIVSTGLGQPQHF. CDR3 bases: TGTGCCAGTAGTATAGTCTCGACAGGACTAGGACAGCCCCAGCATTTT. The chain is built from TRBV19 and TRBJ1-5, with a tentative D call TRBD1 (6 bases). CDR3 length: 16 residues. Germline CDR1 is LNHDA and CDR2 is SQIVND (reference sequence). Trimming took off 1 base at V and 7 bases at J, with 17 bases between the two ends. The whole variable domain, filled in from reference TRBV19 and TRBJ1-5, reads DGGITQSPKYLFRKEGQNVTLSCEQNLNHDAMYWYRQDPGQGLRLIYYSQIVNDFQKGDIAEGYSVSREKKESFPLTVTSAQKNPTAFYLCASSIVSTGLGQPQHFGDGTRLSIL.

The chain employs TRBV6-5 and TRBJ1-5, with D tentatively TRBD1 (5 bases). Germline V gives CDR1 MNHEY, CDR2 SVGAGI. Between the trimmed V and J ends, which lost 0 bases and 9 bases, there was a span of 15 bases. CDR3 size: 15 residues. CDR3 nucleotides: TGTGCCAGCAGTTACTCGAATCCCAGGGTCGCGCCCCAGCATTTT. This codes for CASSYSNPRVAPQHF.

The gene calls are TRBV5-4 and TRBJ2-7; 9 bases agree with TRBD2. The V segment lost 0 bases and the J segment 5 bases; nucleotides outside the gene matches: 0. This CDR3 is built from 13 residues. Per the germline V gene, CDR1 is SGHNT and CDR2 is YYREEE (reference sequence). For the CDR3, the DNA is TGTGCCAGCAGCTTGGAGCGGGAGGACGAGCAGTACTTC. Amino acid sequence: CASSLEREDEQYF.

The chain employs TRBV5-4 and TRBJ2-2; D call uncertain. The CDR3 loop spans 15 amino acids. The germline V and J ends were trimmed by 3 bases and 1 base, with 10 bases remaining between them. In germline, CDR1 is SGHNT, CDR2 YYREEE (reference sequence). In DNA form, the CDR3 reads TGTGCCAGCAGCTCAGGCGTCGGGAACACCGGGGAGCTGTTTTTT. It encodes CASSSGVGNTGELFF.

The rearrangement joins TRBV6-2 or TRBV6-3 to TRBJ2-2; TRBD2 matches 8 bases. CDR1 MNHEY and CDR2 SVGEGT come from the germline V gene. J lost 0 bases, V lost 5 bases, and 2 bases had no gene match. This CDR3 has 15 residues. The CDR3 region is CASSRGGPNTGELFF. In DNA form, the CDR3 reads TGTGCCAGCAGTCGGGGGGGCCCGAACACCGGGGAGCTGTTTTTT.

The V and J genes are TRBV10-3 and TRBJ2-7, with 13 bases fitting TRBD2. CDR1 and CDR2 from the germline V gene are ENHRY and SYGVKD. The CDR3 is 15 amino acids. V lost 6 bases, J lost 0 bases, and 2 bases stayed unmatched. As DNA, the CDR3 is TGTGCCATCAGGGGGACTAGCGGGAACTCCTACGAGCAGTACTTC. As protein: CAIRGTSGNSYEQYF.

The chain joins TRBV6-4 to TRBJ1-2; TRBD1 matches 7 bases. From germline, CDR1 is MRHNA and CDR2 SNTAGT. The V gene end was trimmed by 7 bases and the J gene end by 0 bases; junction bases not matched to a gene: 8. CDR3 length equals 15 residues. The CDR3: CASKKGQEPNYGYTF. The CDR3 DNA follows: TGTGCCAGCAAAAAAGGACAGGAACCTAACTATGGCTACACCTTC.

The chain combines TRBV29-1 with TRBJ1-1, with D possibly TRBD1 on 6 matching bases. Germline values: CDR1 SQVTM, CDR2 ANQGSEA. This CDR3 is built from 13 residues. Trimming removed 4 bases from V and 8 bases from J, with 17 bases in between. In DNA form, the CDR3 reads TGCAGCGTTGTTCGGGACATAAGATCCGAAGCTTTCTTT. It specifies CSVVRDIRSEAFF.

V and J are TRBV28 and TRBJ2-3, with 7 bases aligning to TRBD2. The CDR3 runs 16 residues. Germline CDR1 MDHEN, CDR2 SYDVKM. Trimming cost V 3 bases and J 4 bases; bases outside gene matches: 10. CDR3 protein: CASSFQGGSAADTQYF. As DNA, the CDR3 is TGTGCCAGCAGTTTCCAAGGCGGGAGTGCAGCAGATACGCAGTATTTT. Combining the CDR3 with reference TRBV28 and TRBJ2-3 gives the whole variable domain DVKVTQSSRYLVKRTGEKVFLECVQDMDHENMFWYRQDPGLGLRLIYFSYDVKMKEKGDIPEGYSVSREKKERFSLILESASTNQTSMYLCASSFQGGSAADTQYFGPGTRLTVL.

CDR3: CSATRDNGYTF. As DNA, the CDR3 is TGCAGTGCTACAAGGGACAATGGCTACACCTTC. This sequence joins TRBV20-1 and TRBJ1-2; a weak D match, TRBD1 (6 bases). CDR1 DFQATT and CDR2 SNEGSKA come from the germline V gene (reference sequence). With 4 bases removed from V and 6 bases from J, the gap between germline ends came to 9 bases. The CDR3 runs 11 residues.

The V call is TRBV6-6, the J call TRBJ1-2, with 8 bases aligning to TRBD1. Per the germline V gene, CDR1 is MNHNY and CDR2 is SVGAGI (reference sequence). This CDR3 comprises 16 residues. J gave up 8 bases and V 6 bases, and 17 bases lay outside the gene matches. Written as DNA, the CDR3 is TGTGCCAGCAGCCGCATTATGACAGGGGAAGAAGGAGGCTACACCTTC. Residues: CASSRIMTGEEGGYTF.

This clone came up a few times. This chain links TRBV19 with TRBJ2-5; 7 bases are a match to TRBD2. This CDR3 region has 15 residues. V dropped 4 bases and J dropped 5; count of bases not matched to a gene: 10. CDR1 and CDR2 from the germline V gene are LNHDA and SQIVND (reference sequence). The CDR3 spells CASSKLAGVRETQYF. The CDR3 bases are TGTGCCAGTAGTAAATTGGCGGGAGTGAGGGAGACCCAGTACTTC. Using reference TRBV19 and TRBJ2-5 for the parts outside the CDR3, the full variable domain is DGGITQSPKYLFRKEGQNVTLSCEQNLNHDAMYWYRQDPGQGLRLIYYSQIVNDFQKGDIAEGYSVSREKKESFPLTVTSAQKNPTAFYLCASSKLAGVRETQYFGPGTRLLVL.

This clone was counted many times. J is TRBJ1-2 and V is TRBV6-5, with 9 nucleotides matching TRBD1. The CDR3 loop spans 13 amino acids. Germline CDR1 is MNHEY and CDR2 is SVGAGI. V trimming: 9 bases; J trimming: 8 bases; junction bases outside the gene matches: 10. The CDR3 DNA sequence: TGTGCCAGTTCGAAACAGGGGGCGGAAGGCTACACCTTC. Residues: CASSKQGAEGYTF.

The rearrangement joins TRBV7-9 to TRBJ1-2; D is possibly TRBD1 (6 bases). V was clipped by 5 bases and J by 4 bases, with 11 bases between them. The germline V gene has CDR1 SEHNR and CDR2 FQNEAQ (reference sequence). The CDR3 contains 13 residues. The CDR3 DNA reads TGTGCCAGCAGCCCCAGGGGAGTCTATGGCTACACCTTC. Its translation is CASSPRGVYGYTF.

The chain links TRBV7-2 to TRBJ2-1, with 9 bases matching TRBD2. Trimming cost V 0 bases and J 2 bases; bases outside gene matches: 2. The CDR3 is 16 residues long. The germline V gene has CDR1 SGHTA and CDR2 FQGNSA. CDR3 nucleotides: TGTGCCAGCAGCTTAGCTGGCGGGGGGGCCTACAATGAGCAGTTCTTC. It yields the protein CASSLAGGGAYNEQFF.

Only a few counts were recorded for this clone. The CDR3 is CSVDSMQTEAFF. CDR3 sequence (DNA): TGCAGCGTTGATAGCATGCAGACTGAAGCTTTCTTT. V usage is TRBV29-1 and J usage is TRBJ1-1; D call uncertain. V lost 3 bases and J 5 bases, leaving 10 bases between the germline ends. CDR3 length: 12 residues. CDR1 and CDR2 from the germline V gene are SQVTM and ANQGSEA.

This clone came up once. CDR3 coding DNA: TGTGCCACCAGTGATTCGGACGGGAGCTCTGGGGCCAACGTCCTGACTTTC. Translating it yields CATSDSDGSSGANVLTF. V gene TRBV24-1 combines with J gene TRBJ2-6; D may be TRBD2 (6 bases). CDR1 and CDR2 (germline): KGHDR, SFDVKD. The CDR3 is made up of 17 amino acids. The V gene lost 2 bases and the J gene lost 0 bases, with 10 bases spanning the gap.

V usage is TRBV6-2 or TRBV6-3 and J usage is TRBJ2-7; D possibly corresponds to TRBD1 (5 bases). Germline values: CDR1 MNHEY, CDR2 SVGEGT. V shed 3 bases and J shed 5 bases, with 14 bases lying between them. CDR3 length: 14 amino acids. The DNA for the CDR3 is TGTGCCAGCAGTTATTGGGGCCCAAGGGACGAGCAGTACTTC. It encodes CASSYWGPRDEQYF.

This rearrangement joins TRBV7-9 to TRBJ1-1; no reliable D call. CDR3 length: 13 amino acids. Per the germline V gene, CDR1 is SEHNR and CDR2 is FQNEAQ (reference sequence). The ends were cut back, 3 bases at V and 6 bases at J, with 11 bases in the middle. The CDR3 nucleotides read TGTGCCAGCAGCTTTAATTCTCAGTCTGAAGCTTTCTTT. It codes for CASSFNSQSEAFF.

This rearrangement joins TRBV30 to TRBJ1-1, with 7 positions matching TRBD1. Germline CDR1 reads GTSNPN; CDR2 reads SVGIG (reference sequence). The V segment lost 3 bases and the J segment 11 bases; nucleotides outside the gene matches: 6. The CDR3 loop spans 11 amino acids. The CDR3 reads CAWRAGGLAFF. The CDR3 DNA sequence: TGTGCCTGGAGGGCAGGGGGGTTGGCTTTCTTT.

The chain uses TRBV24-1 and TRBJ1-2; 9 bases align to TRBD1. Germline trimming cut 4 bases from V and 2 bases from J; bases unmatched to any gene: 4. The CDR3 runs 15 residues. Germline assignment: CDR1 KGHDR and CDR2 SFDVKD. The CDR3 DNA reads TGTGCCACCAGTGAACAAGGGACAGGGAACTATGGCTACACCTTC. Translating it yields CATSEQGTGNYGYTF.

The CDR3 bases are TGTGCCAGCTCACGGGACAGCTACGAGCAGTACGTC. This codes for CASSRDSYEQYV. The chain has TRBV18 and TRBJ2-7; 7 nucleotides line up with TRBD1. V lost 4 bases, J lost 3 bases, and 0 bases stayed unmatched. Germline V gene lookup returns CDR1 KGHSH and CDR2 LQKENI. This CDR3 has 12 amino acids.

The CDR3 DNA reads TGTGCCAGCAGCAGAAGACAAAACAGGGGAACTGAAGCTTTCTTT. This sequence encodes CASSRRQNRGTEAFF. This sequence joins TRBV11-2 and TRBJ1-1; 7 bases line up with TRBD1. The V and J ends lost 5 bases and 5 bases, in that order; junction bases with no gene match: 11. CDR1 and CDR2 (germline): SGHAT, FQNNGV. The CDR3 runs 15 residues.

The chain couples TRBV6-2 or TRBV6-3 to TRBJ1-5, with 9 bases aligning to TRBD1. This CDR3 has 15 amino acids. After removal of 4 bases from V and 7 bases from J, the junction contained 8 bases not matched to a gene. Per the germline V gene, CDR1 is MNHEY and CDR2 is SVGEGT. The CDR3 bases are TGTGCCAGCAGTTCCCTTGGACAGGGGAGCCAGCCCCAGCATTTT. As protein: CASSSLGQGSQPQHF.

J is TRBJ2-2 and V is TRBV9; a weak D match, TRBD2 (5 bases). The CDR3 is made up of 13 amino acids. The V gene's germline CDR1 is SGDLS and CDR2 YYNGEE. Trimming cost V 1 base and J 7 bases, with 8 bases left between them. CDR3 DNA: TGTGCCAGCAGCGTACTAGGGAGCGGGGAGCTGTTTTTT. Translating it yields CASSVLGSGELFF.

This clone was counted a single time. The chain recombines TRBV10-3 with TRBJ2-1, with D hard to call. The CDR3 contains 13 residues. Germline V gene sequence: CDR1 ENHRY, CDR2 SYGVKD. V was pared by 0 bases and J by 6 bases, with 6 bases between. The CDR3 sequence: CAISESVPNEQFF. The CDR3, as DNA: TGTGCCATCAGTGAGTCCGTCCCCAATGAGCAGTTCTTC.

The V gene is TRBV27, the J gene TRBJ2-1, with a tentative D call TRBD2 (5 bases). V was cut by 0 bases and J by 3 bases, with 12 bases left in between. The CDR3 totals 16 residues. Germline-derived CDR1 and CDR2 are MNHEY and SMNVEV (reference sequence). The CDR3 sequence: CASSLSPTAGYNEQFF. In DNA, the CDR3 is TGTGCCAGCAGTTTATCCCCCACGGCGGGCTACAATGAGCAGTTCTTC.

This chain links TRBV3-1 (or the pseudogene TRBV3-2) with TRBJ1-2; 7 bases fit TRBD1. This CDR3 has 14 residues. Per the germline V gene, CDR1 is LGHDT and CDR2 is YNNKEL (reference sequence). V lost 4 bases and J lost 3; bases outside the gene matches: 5. CDR3 residues: CASSRRGQYYGYTF. The DNA for the CDR3 is TGTGCCAGCAGCCGGAGGGGGCAATACTATGGCTACACCTTC.